These T cell receptor beta chains were read from a single sample in a study of T cells after yellow fever vaccination. TCRdb re-called the 5' RACE reads through MiXCR, storing one row per CDR3 protein. Among approximately 110,000 distinct CDR3 sequences listed, around 8% were seen once. The sequences come from CD8+ T cells sorted from PBMCs, collected 45 days after the yellow fever booster vaccination. The receptors stem from a man aged 25 to 40 who received the YFV17D yellow fever vaccine. Both conserved end residues are part of each CDR3. D genes are given only for firm matches.

>TRBV5-1|TRBJ2-1|TRBD2
CASSSSGSYNEQFF
>TRBV4-2|TRBJ2-1|NA
CASSQVEGYEQFF
>TRBV11-2|TRBJ2-3|TRBD2
CASSSIGLAPDTQYF
>TRBV6-5|TRBJ2-1|NA
CASRRSGLNEQFF
>TRBV20-1|TRBJ2-3|TRBD2
CSASLLAGTDTQYF
>TRBV7-2|TRBJ2-5|NA
CASSFPTTGWGETQYF
>TRBV7-2|TRBJ2-1|TRBD1
CASSPTGQGTYNEQFF
>TRBV5-6|TRBJ2-1|NA
CASSLEGSSSHNEQFF
>TRBV29-1|TRBJ2-2|NA
CSVAAYTGELFF
>TRBV14|TRBJ2-7|NA
CASSLSVGEESSYEQYF
>TRBV7-6|TRBJ2-5|TRBD2
CASSLPLVDSPGTSGSGEAQYF
>TRBV12-3/TRBV12-4|TRBJ2-7|NA
CASNYGGYEQYF
>TRBV20-1|TRBJ2-1|TRBD2
CSARDLSSGLYNEQFF
>TRBV7-9|TRBJ2-7|TRBD1
CASSPGQGAIIEQYF
>TRBV3-1|TRBJ2-2|NA
CASSQVKQGSRELFF
>TRBV4-2|TRBJ2-1|TRBD1
CASSQNPTGTGIGNEQFF
>TRBV4-3|TRBJ1-5|TRBD1
CASSPDRGNQPQHF
>TRBV27|TRBJ1-1|NA
CASSLTPRGTEAFF
>TRBV7-8|TRBJ2-1|NA
CASTLGTPANEQFF
>TRBV5-5|TRBJ2-7|NA
CASNSGLTYEQYF
>TRBV5-1|TRBJ2-7|TRBD2
CASSLHPFGGNEQYF
>TRBV20-1|TRBJ2-5|NA
CSARERGETQYF
>TRBV20-1|TRBJ2-2|NA
CSARGGGVAGELFF
>TRBV29-1|TRBJ2-2|NA
CSVDAVLNTGELFF
>TRBV20-1|TRBJ2-1|TRBD2
CSARALAGGVEQFF
>TRBV28|TRBJ2-1|NA
CASRERGNLNNEQFF
>TRBV25-1|TRBJ1-2|NA
CASSDLGADPYGYTF
>TRBV28|TRBJ2-1|TRBD2
CASSTRDSTSVEFF
>TRBV6-2/TRBV6-3|TRBJ1-5|NA
CASKGTTRNQPQHF
>TRBV4-3|TRBJ2-7|TRBD2
CASSSGGPDEQYF
>TRBV29-1|TRBJ2-1|TRBD2
CSVLKASGRAGYEQFF
>TRBV20-1|TRBJ2-7|NA
CSARDWDPAGATYEQYF
>TRBV27|TRBJ2-3|NA
CASRIGITQYF
>TRBV6-2/TRBV6-3|TRBJ2-6|TRBD1
CASSDRGTGANVLTF
>TRBV7-2|TRBJ2-7|TRBD2
CASSLGGGITSYEQYF
>TRBV3-1|TRBJ2-1|TRBD2
CASSHGGGYEQFF
>TRBV4-3|TRBJ2-3|TRBD2
CASSSGGTSGTDTQYF
>TRBV7-2|TRBJ2-3|NA
CASSLGWAGTDTQYF
>TRBV20-1|TRBJ2-7|TRBD2
CSARDVTSGSYSYEQYF
>TRBV6-1|TRBJ2-1|NA
CASSEGRGGGANEQFF
>TRBV4-3|TRBJ2-7|NA
CASSQDRDLYSYEQYF